What follows are 2 T cell receptor beta chains derived from one specimen sequenced in a study of T cells in Graves' hyperthyroidism and ophthalmopathy. Amplified regions were TCR beta CDR3 sequences from RNA transcripts. The HTBI primer set served for first-round RT-PCR of the TCR CDR3. TCRdb re-analysed the multiplex PCR reads in MiXCR, keeping a single row per CDR3 protein. In the table there are under 400,000 distinct CDR3 sequences, 15% to 20% of which are singletons. Sequences were obtained from blood. These receptors were obtained from a woman aged 35 to 49 with Graves' ophthalmopathy.

In DNA form, the CDR3 reads TGTGCCAGCAGCTTAGGACGGGGGTTACACGAGCAGTACTTC. It translates to CASSLGRGLHEQYF. The genes are TRBV11-2 and TRBJ2-7; perhaps TRBD2 as D (6 bases). Looked up from germline, CDR1 is SGHAT and CDR2 is FQNNGV. There are 14 residues in the CDR3. Trimming took off 1 base at V and 5 bases at J, with 12 bases between the two ends. The full variable domain, rest sourced from reference TRBV11-2 and TRBJ2-7, is EAGVAQSPRYKIIEKRQSVAFWCNPISGHATLYWYQQILGQGPKLLIQFQNNGVVDDSQLPKDRFSAERLKGVDSTLKIQPAKLEDSAVYLCASSLGRGLHEQYFGPGTRLTVT.

This clonotype was detected ten times or more. The chain uses TRBV5-1 and TRBJ1-1; TRBD1 matches at 7 bases. Per germline, CDR1 SGHRS and CDR2 YFSETQ. V dropped 4 bases and J dropped 1; count of bases not matched to a gene: 4. The CDR3 consists of 14 residues. The CDR3, as DNA: TGCGCCAGCAGCACCGGACAGGCGAACACTGAAGCTTTCTTT. This sequence encodes CASSTGQANTEAFF.